This TCR beta chain appears in the sequencing data of a study of blood T cell repertoires in COVID-19. Overall study context: Samples representing acute and convalescent COVID-19 were sourced from the United States, Italy and Spain. Nucleic acid was either cDNA or gDNA, and it came from T cells, B-cell-depleted T cells, or PBMCs.

The CDR3 covers 14 residues. Looked up from germline, CDR1 is SQVTM and CDR2 is ANQGSEA. Data came from immunoSEQ multiplex PCR; TCRdb stores just in-frame clones and leaves some out. The top ten hold approximately 14% of the sample, which has about 180,000 clones, 80% seen once. Clinical histories supplied by participants themselves formed the basis of cohort assignment. For this clone: An end of the junction does not agree with germline; a read error may underlie this.

The receptor comes from a man aged 55-75 years who had been exposed to COVID-19. Sequencing input: PBMCs or T cells enriched from blood (not recorded which). V gene TRBV29-1 combines with J gene TRBJ1-1; 10 bases line up with TRBD1. CDR3 nucleotide sequence: TGCAGCGTTGACCACGGAGGGACAGGGGAGAGGGGTCTCTTT. Translated: CSVDHGGTGERGLF.